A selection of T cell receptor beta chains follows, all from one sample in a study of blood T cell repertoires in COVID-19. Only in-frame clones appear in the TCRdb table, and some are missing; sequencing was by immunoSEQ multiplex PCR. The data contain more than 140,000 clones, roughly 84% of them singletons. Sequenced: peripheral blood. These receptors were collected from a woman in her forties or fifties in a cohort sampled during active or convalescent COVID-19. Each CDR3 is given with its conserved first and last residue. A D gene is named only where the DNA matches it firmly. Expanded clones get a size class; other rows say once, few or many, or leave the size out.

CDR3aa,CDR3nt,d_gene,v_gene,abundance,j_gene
CASSWVRAGLLNTEAFF,TGTGCCAGCAGTTGGGTCCGGGCAGGGCTACTTAACACTGAAGCTTTCTTT,-,TRBV6-2/TRBV6-3,-,TRBJ1-1
CASSPNPGDTEAFF,TGTGCCAGCAGTCCTAATCCAGGGGACACTGAAGCTTTCTTT,-,TRBV6-5,-,TRBJ1-1
CASSPTGQGTHEQYF,TGTGCCAGCAGCCCAACGGGACAGGGGACCCACGAGCAGTACTTC,TRBD1,TRBV7-3,few,TRBJ2-7
CATSAPSGRENTGELFF,TGTGCCACCAGTGCCCCTTCGGGCAGGGAGAACACCGGGGAGCTGTTTTTT,-,TRBV24-1,-,TRBJ2-2
CASSNWGTGGLDEQFF,TGTGCCAGCAGCAACTGGGGGACAGGGGGCTTGGATGAGCAGTTCTTC,TRBD1,TRBV11-3,once,TRBJ2-1
CASSPAGENTGELFF,TGTGCCAGCAGCCCAGCGGGGGAGAACACCGGGGAGCTGTTTTTT,TRBD2,TRBV5-4,-,TRBJ2-2
CSVERPYNYGYTF,TGCAGCGTTGAGAGGCCATATAACTATGGCTACACCTTC,-,TRBV29-1,-,TRBJ1-2
CASSLGTGGTDTQYF,TGCGCCAGCAGCTTGGGGACAGGGGGCACAGATACGCAGTATTTT,TRBD1,TRBV5-1,once,TRBJ2-3
CASSQRDKNTEAFF,TGTGCCAGCAGCCAGCGGGACAAGAACACTGAAGCTTTCTTT,-,TRBV5-4,-,TRBJ1-1
CASSEGQGGGNTIYF,TGTGCCAGCAGCGAGGGACAGGGGGGTGGAAACACCATATATTTT,TRBD1,TRBV7-9,-,TRBJ1-3